This T cell receptor beta chain was documented in a study of blood T cell repertoires in COVID-19. As for the study in general: COVID-19 samples from acute and convalescent phases originated in the United States, Italy and Spain. PBMCs, B-cell-depleted T cells, or T cells were the source of the cDNA or gDNA that made up the material.

J gave up 1 base and V 3 bases, and 3 bases lay outside the gene matches. CDR3 length: 15 amino acids. Germline CDR1 is LGHNA and CDR2 is YNFKEQ. Original data processing: The authors estimated nucleated cell counts from reference gene primer amplification. Using immunoSEQ multiplex PCR, the repertoire was profiled, and TCRdb retains in-frame clones only, with some absent. V, J and clone size reflect that table, while D and trimming were determined from the DNA. The sample lists some 250,000 clones; roughly 87% were seen once. The TCR originated in a human donor in a cohort sampled during active COVID-19. The material sequenced was peripheral blood. The chain joins TRBV4-2 to TRBJ2-5; 9 bases are shared with TRBD1. CDR3 nucleotides: TGTGCCAGCAGCCAGGGGACAGGGATCCAAGAGACCCAGTACTTC. This translates into CASSQGTGIQETQYF.